This TCR beta chain was captured by sequencing in a study of liver allograft versus peripheral blood T cells. Study at large: Repertoires of T cell receptors in transplanted livers were compared with recipients' peripheral blood repertoires. Study results and limitations: Intragraft liver T cell receptor repertoires reportedly differed from peripheral blood repertoires.

This CDR3 spans 16 amino acids. V was clipped by 6 bases and J by 1 base; unmatched bases: 9. TCRdb re-called the reads with MiXCR, one entry per CDR3 protein. The sample lists some 7,700 distinct CDR3 sequences, approximately 15% occurring once. This clonotype was detected a few times. Its target is unknown. This TCR came from a human patient who had a liver transplant. Some T cells here may be from the graft donor. The chain combines TRBV12-3 or TRBV12-4 with TRBJ2-3; 8 nucleotides line up with TRBD2. CDR3 sequence: CASRPPSGFGTDTQYF. The CDR3 coding sequence is TGTGCCAGCAGACCCCCTAGCGGGTTCGGCACAGATACGCAGTATTTT.